This T cell receptor beta chain stems from a study of blood T cell repertoires in COVID-19. TCRdb's copy holds only in-frame clones and misses some; the assay was immunoSEQ multiplex PCR. The data hold a few hundred thousand clones, with roughly 91% observed a single time. The clonotype originates from a woman aged 25 to 45 who had recovered from COVID-19. Sequencing was performed on PBMCs or T cells enriched from blood (not recorded which).

CDR3 nucleotide sequence: TGTGCCAGCAGTTTAGGACAGGGCTATTCACCCCTCCACTTT. It is translated as CASSLGQGYSPLHF. V and J are TRBV27 and TRBJ1-6; 8 positions match TRBD1. The CDR3 loop spans 14 amino acids. Germline loops: CDR1 MNHEY, CDR2 SMNVEV (reference sequence). The junction had 2 bases not matched to a gene; V was cut back by 2 bases and J by 8 bases.